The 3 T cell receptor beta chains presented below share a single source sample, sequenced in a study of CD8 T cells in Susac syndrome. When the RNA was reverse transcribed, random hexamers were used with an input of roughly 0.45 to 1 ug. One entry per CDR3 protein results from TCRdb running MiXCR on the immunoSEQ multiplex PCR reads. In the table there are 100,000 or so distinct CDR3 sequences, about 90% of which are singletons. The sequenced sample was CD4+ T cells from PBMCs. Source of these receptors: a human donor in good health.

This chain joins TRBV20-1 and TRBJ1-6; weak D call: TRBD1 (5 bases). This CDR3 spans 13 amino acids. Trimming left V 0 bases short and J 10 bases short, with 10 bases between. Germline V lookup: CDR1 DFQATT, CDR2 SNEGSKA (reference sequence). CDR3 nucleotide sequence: TGCAGTGCTAGAGAGGGACGGGAGTCACCCCTCCACTTT. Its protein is CSAREGRESPLHF.

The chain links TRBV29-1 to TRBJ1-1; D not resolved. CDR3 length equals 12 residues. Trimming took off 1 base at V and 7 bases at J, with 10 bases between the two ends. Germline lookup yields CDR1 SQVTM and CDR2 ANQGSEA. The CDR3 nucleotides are TGCAGCGTTGAAGTCGGCACAGATGAAGCTTTCTTT. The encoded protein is CSVEVGTDEAFF.

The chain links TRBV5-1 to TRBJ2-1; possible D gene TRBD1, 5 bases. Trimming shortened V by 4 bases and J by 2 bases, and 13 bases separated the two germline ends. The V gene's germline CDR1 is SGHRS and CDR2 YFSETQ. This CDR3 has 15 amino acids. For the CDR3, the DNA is TGCGCCAGCAGCCCCCATTCAGGGACCTACAATGAGCAGTTCTTC. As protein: CASSPHSGTYNEQFF.